These 16 T cell receptor beta chains share one sample of origin, sequenced in a study of cytomegalovirus exposure and HLA in healthy donors. Clones were sequenced by immunoSEQ multiplex PCR, and TCRdb holds only the in-frame ones, with some missing. The table records 330,000 or so clones, 70% to 90% of them present only once. Sequenced input: PBMCs. These TCRs come from a woman between 18 and 29 years old in good health and CMV-seronegative.

The V gene is TRBV19, the J gene TRBJ1-5; TRBD1 aligns across 9 bases. This CDR3 has 14 amino acids. Germline CDR1 LNHDA, CDR2 SQIVND (reference sequence). V lost 4 bases and J lost 15; bases outside the gene matches: 13. DNA for the CDR3: TGTGCCAGTAGTACCCAAACAGGGGGCGCGGGTCCGCATTTT. This sequence encodes CASSTQTGGAGPHF.

The chain has TRBV6-1 and TRBJ1-1, with D maybe TRBD1 (5 bases). CDR1 is MNHNS and CDR2 is SASEGT in the germline V gene. Trimming cost V 7 bases and J 2 bases, with 14 bases left between them. The CDR3 runs 14 residues. CDR3 residues: CASIPVGANTEAFF. The CDR3 nucleotides read TGTGCCAGCATCCCGGTTGGGGCAAACACTGAAGCTTTCTTT.

This clone was seen a few times. The CDR3 sequence: CASNRDPRYGYTF. The CDR3 DNA reads TGTGCCAGCAACAGGGACCCTCGGTATGGCTACACCTTC. The rearrangement joins TRBV2 to TRBJ1-2, with a possible D match to TRBD1 (6 bases). With 7 bases removed from V and 5 bases from J, the gap between germline ends came to 14 bases. Germline V gene lookup returns CDR1 SNHLY and CDR2 FYNNEI. The CDR3 is 13 amino acids.

This clone was seen more than once but under ten times. The chain carries TRBV2 and TRBJ2-1, with D possibly matching TRBD1 (5 bases). Looked up from germline, CDR1 is SNHLY and CDR2 is FYNNEI. Between the trimmed V and J ends, which lost 5 bases and 10 bases, there was a span of 9 bases. The CDR3 covers 11 residues. CDR3 sequence: CASSRGGEQFF. The DNA for the CDR3 is TGTGCCAGCAGTAGGGGCGGCGAGCAGTTCTTC.

The V gene is TRBV7-9, the J gene TRBJ1-2; TRBD1 matches at 8 bases. Trimming removed 5 bases from V and 1 base from J; junction bases left unmatched: 9. CDR1 is SEHNR and CDR2 is FQNEAQ in the germline V gene (reference sequence). The CDR3 extends over 16 amino acids. The CDR3 spells CASSPTRDRFNYGYTF. CDR3 nucleotides: TGTGCCAGCAGCCCAACCAGGGACAGGTTTAACTATGGCTACACCTTC.

This rearrangement joins TRBV28 to TRBJ1-1; 9 bases line up with TRBD1. With V trimmed by 3 bases and J by 8 bases, 4 bases remained unmatched. This CDR3 has 13 residues. From germline, CDR1 is MDHEN and CDR2 SYDVKM. CDR3 in amino acids: CASSFTGGVEAFF. CDR3 bases: TGTGCCAGCAGTTTCACAGGGGGCGTGGAAGCTTTCTTT.

The table lists this clone with a count of one. The V gene is TRBV7-9, the J gene TRBJ1-1; D is unresolved. Germline CDR1 is SEHNR and CDR2 is FQNEAQ (reference sequence). V lost 5 bases and J 4 bases, leaving 11 bases between the germline ends. The CDR3 runs to 13 residues. The CDR3 bases are TGTGCCAGCAGCCCATCCCGGGGCACTGAAGCTTTCTTT. Residues: CASSPSRGTEAFF.

This rearrangement joins TRBV6-5 to TRBJ2-7, with 8 positions matching TRBD1. V trimming: 4 bases; J trimming: 4 bases; junction bases outside the gene matches: 12. The CDR3 is made up of 16 amino acids. The germline V gene encodes CDR1 MNHEY and CDR2 SVGAGI. The CDR3 protein is CASSLRGRGQGYEQYF. The CDR3 coding sequence is TGTGCCAGCAGTTTACGTGGCAGGGGGCAGGGGTACGAGCAGTACTTC.

The gene calls are TRBV4-2 and TRBJ2-7; 7 bases are a match to TRBD1. This CDR3 spans 13 amino acids. The junction had 4 bases not matched to a gene; V was cut back by 4 bases and J by 4 bases. CDR1 is LGHNA and CDR2 is YNFKEQ in the germline V gene. As DNA, the CDR3 is TGTGCCAGCAGCCTGGGGACAGATTACGAGCAGTACTTC. Amino acids: CASSLGTDYEQYF.

The chain links TRBV6-1 to TRBJ1-2, with 9 bases aligning to TRBD1. The CDR3 contains 16 residues. The germline CDR1 and CDR2 sequences are MNHNS and SASEGT. J gave up 5 bases and V 2 bases, and 9 bases lay outside the gene matches. CDR3 sequence (DNA): TGTGCCAGCAGTGAAAAACCTGGGACAGGGCCTTATGGCTACACCTTC. The encoded protein is CASSEKPGTGPYGYTF.

The chain is built from TRBV4-1 and TRBJ2-1; 9 positions match TRBD2. The length of the CDR3 is 16 residues. Germline assignment: CDR1 MGHRA and CDR2 YSYEKL. Trimming removed 4 bases from V and 2 bases from J; junction bases left unmatched: 6. The CDR3 is CASSRRSSGTYNEQFF. The CDR3 nucleotides are TGCGCCAGCAGCCGACGATCTAGCGGGACCTACAATGAGCAGTTCTTC.

V usage is TRBV6-5 and J usage is TRBJ2-7, with 8 bases lining up with TRBD1. Germline CDR1 MNHEY, CDR2 SVGAGI. The CDR3 runs 16 residues. The junction had 8 bases not matched to a gene; V was cut back by 4 bases and J by 0 bases. The CDR3 here is CASSSTGTGDSYEQYF. Written as DNA, the CDR3 is TGTGCCAGCAGTTCTACCGGGACAGGCGACTCCTACGAGCAGTACTTC.

V and J are TRBV5-1 and TRBJ2-7; tentative D call: TRBD2 (5 bases). Germline V gene lookup returns CDR1 SGHRS and CDR2 YFSETQ. V was clipped by 6 bases and J by 6 bases, with 16 bases between them. The CDR3 loop spans 13 amino acids. CDR3 nucleotide sequence: TGCGCCAGCACCCCCGGGCTAGCTAGCGAGCAGTACTTC. Translation gives CASTPGLASEQYF.

This chain joins TRBV30 and TRBJ2-3, with D possibly matching TRBD1 (5 bases). Germline lookup yields CDR1 GTSNPN and CDR2 SVGIG (reference sequence). The ends were cut back, 0 bases at V and 6 bases at J, with 13 bases in the middle. This CDR3 contains 14 residues. For the CDR3, the DNA is TGTGCCTGGAGTGTATGGGGCCAGTCGGATACGCAGTATTTT. Translated: CAWSVWGQSDTQYF. The full variable domain, its missing parts supplied by reference TRBV30 and TRBJ2-3, is SQTIHQWPATLVQPVGSPLSLECTVEGTSNPNLYWYRQAAGRGLQLLFYSVGIGQISSEVPQNLSASRPQDRQFILSSKKLLLSDSGFYLCAWSVWGQSDTQYFGPGTRLTVL.

This chain joins TRBV6-5 and TRBJ2-5; a weak D match, TRBD2 (6 bases). Looked up from germline, CDR1 is MNHEY and CDR2 is SVGAGI. Trimming took 5 bases from V and 5 from J, leaving 15 bases between them. The CDR3 contains 14 residues. Here the CDR3 DNA reads TGTGCCAGCAGTCAACCGGGACTTGGGGAGACCCAGTACTTC. Translating it yields CASSQPGLGETQYF.

This chain connects TRBV7-2 to TRBJ2-7; 9 positions match TRBD1. CDR3 length: 16 residues. From germline, CDR1 is SGHTA and CDR2 FQGNSA. Trimming took 3 bases from V and 3 from J; bases not matched to a gene: 9. The DNA of the CDR3 is TGTGCCAGCAGCTTGGGGACAGGGACAGGGATCTACGAGCAGTACTTC. Its translation is CASSLGTGTGIYEQYF.